Each of the 6 T cell receptor beta chains below was sequenced from the same sample in a study of blood T cell repertoires in COVID-19. Using immunoSEQ multiplex PCR, the repertoire was profiled, and TCRdb retains in-frame clones only, with some absent. This table holds about 190,000 clones, roughly 84% found once. Sequencing input: peripheral blood. These receptor sequences come from a woman older than 75 with acute or convalescent COVID-19.

This clone was seen only once. The chain joins TRBV5-1 to TRBJ2-2, with TRBD2 identical over 7 bases. The trim removed 2 bases at V and 0 bases at J, leaving 7 bases unmatched. CDR3 length: 17 residues. CDR1 and CDR2 (germline): SGHRS, YFSETQ. DNA of the CDR3: TGCGCCAGCAGCTTTTACTTAGCGGGCGCGAACACCGGGGAGCTGTTTTTT. Protein sequence: CASSFYLAGANTGELFF.

The chain couples TRBV6-5 to TRBJ2-7; TRBD2 matches at 9 bases. Germline CDR1 and CDR2: MNHEY and SVGAGI. With 6 bases clipped from V and 3 bases from J, the junction kept 6 bases outside the gene matches. The length of the CDR3 is 14 residues. The CDR3 sequence: CASSRGRANYEQYF. The DNA for the CDR3 is TGTGCCAGCAGCCGCGGGAGGGCCAACTACGAGCAGTACTTC.

This sequence joins TRBV24-1 and TRBJ1-4; D remains ambiguous. This CDR3 comprises 11 residues. Germline V gene lookup returns CDR1 KGHDR and CDR2 SFDVKD. Trimming shortened V by 9 bases and J by 5 bases, and 6 bases separated the two germline ends. The CDR3 sequence is CATGLNEKLFF. CDR3 bases: TGTGCCACCGGGCTGAATGAAAAACTGTTTTTT.

The chain couples TRBV7-2 to TRBJ2-1; tentatively, D is TRBD2 (6 bases). Trimming removed 2 bases at V and 2 bases at J, with 7 bases between. Per germline, CDR1 SGHTA and CDR2 FQGNSA. The CDR3 consists of 14 residues. CDR3 in DNA: TGTGCCAGCAGCTTAACGGGAGCCTACAATGAGCAGTTCTTC. This gives the protein CASSLTGAYNEQFF. Full variable domain (missing parts from reference TRBV7-2 and TRBJ2-1): GAGVSQSPSNKVTEKGKDVELRCDPISGHTALYWYRQSLGQGLEFLIYFQGNSAPDKSGLPSDRFSAERTGGSVSTLTIQRTQQEDSAVYLCASSLTGAYNEQFFGPGTRLTVL.

The chain employs TRBV7-2 and TRBJ2-5; D is uncertain. CDR1 is SGHTA and CDR2 is FQGNSA in the germline V gene. V was cut by 2 bases and J by 0 bases, with 7 bases left in between. This CDR3 region has 14 residues. CDR3 sequence (DNA): TGTGCCAGCAGCTTATCCTACCACCAAGAGACCCAGTACTTC. This encodes CASSLSYHQETQYF. The full variable domain, in which reference TRBV7-2 and TRBJ2-5 provide the parts outside the CDR3, is GAGVSQSPSNKVTEKGKDVELRCDPISGHTALYWYRQSLGQGLEFLIYFQGNSAPDKSGLPSDRFSAERTGGSVSTLTIQRTQQEDSAVYLCASSLSYHQETQYFGPGTRLLVL.

V usage is TRBV6-2 or TRBV6-3 and J usage is TRBJ1-1, with D tentatively TRBD1 (6 bases). Trimming took 1 base from V and 8 from J, leaving 26 bases between them. The CDR3 length is 18 residues. Germline loops: CDR1 MNHEY, CDR2 SVGEGT. The CDR3 loop reads CASSYYHLTGPSHLEAFF. CDR3 sequence (DNA): TGTGCCAGCAGTTACTATCACTTAACAGGGCCCTCACACCTCGAAGCTTTCTTT.